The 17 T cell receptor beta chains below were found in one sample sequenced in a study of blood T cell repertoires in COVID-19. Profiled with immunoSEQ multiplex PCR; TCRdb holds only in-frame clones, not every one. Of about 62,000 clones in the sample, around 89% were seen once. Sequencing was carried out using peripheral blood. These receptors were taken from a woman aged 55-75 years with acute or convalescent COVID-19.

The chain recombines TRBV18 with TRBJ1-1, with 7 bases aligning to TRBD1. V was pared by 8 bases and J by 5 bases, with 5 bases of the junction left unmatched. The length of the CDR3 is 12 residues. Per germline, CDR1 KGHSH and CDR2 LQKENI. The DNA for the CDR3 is TGTGCCAGCCACAGGGGAGAGACTGAAGCTTTCTTT. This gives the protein CASHRGETEAFF.

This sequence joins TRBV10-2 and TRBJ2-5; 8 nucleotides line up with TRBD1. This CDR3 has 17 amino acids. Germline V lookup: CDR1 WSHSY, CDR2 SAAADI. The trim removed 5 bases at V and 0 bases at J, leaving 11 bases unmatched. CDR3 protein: CASSPGQDVKYQETQYF. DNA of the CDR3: TGCGCCAGCAGTCCGGGACAGGACGTAAAGTACCAAGAGACCCAGTACTTC.

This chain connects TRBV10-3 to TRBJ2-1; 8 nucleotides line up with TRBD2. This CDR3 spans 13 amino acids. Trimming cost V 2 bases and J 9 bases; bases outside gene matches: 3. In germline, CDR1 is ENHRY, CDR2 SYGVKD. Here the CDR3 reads CAISELAGGEQFF. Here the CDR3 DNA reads TGTGCCATCAGTGAGCTGGCGGGAGGTGAGCAGTTCTTC.

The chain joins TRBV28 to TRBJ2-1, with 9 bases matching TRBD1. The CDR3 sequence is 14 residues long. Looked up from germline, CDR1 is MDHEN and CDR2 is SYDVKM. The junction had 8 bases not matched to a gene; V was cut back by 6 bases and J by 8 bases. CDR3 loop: CASRRQGGNDEQFF. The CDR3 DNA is TGTGCCAGCAGAAGACAGGGGGGGAACGATGAGCAGTTCTTC.

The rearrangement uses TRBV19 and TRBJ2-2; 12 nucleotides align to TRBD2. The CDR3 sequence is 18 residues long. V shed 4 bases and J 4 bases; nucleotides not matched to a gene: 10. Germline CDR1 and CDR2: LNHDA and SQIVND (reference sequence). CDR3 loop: CASSRNLAGGRRTGELFF. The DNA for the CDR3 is TGTGCCAGTAGTAGGAACCTAGCGGGGGGGCGGCGCACCGGGGAGCTGTTTTTT.

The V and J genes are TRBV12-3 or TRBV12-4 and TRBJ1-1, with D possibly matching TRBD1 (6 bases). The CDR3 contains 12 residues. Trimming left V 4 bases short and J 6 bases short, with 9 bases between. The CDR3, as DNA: TGTGCCAGCAGTTACAGGGCGCCTGAAGCTTTCTTT. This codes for CASSYRAPEAFF.

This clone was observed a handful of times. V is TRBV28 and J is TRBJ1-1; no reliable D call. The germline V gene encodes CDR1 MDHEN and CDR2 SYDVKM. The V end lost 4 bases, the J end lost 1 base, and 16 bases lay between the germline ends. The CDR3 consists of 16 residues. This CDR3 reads CASSSDWRWSNTEAFF. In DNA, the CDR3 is TGTGCCAGCAGTTCGGACTGGAGATGGTCGAACACTGAAGCTTTCTTT.

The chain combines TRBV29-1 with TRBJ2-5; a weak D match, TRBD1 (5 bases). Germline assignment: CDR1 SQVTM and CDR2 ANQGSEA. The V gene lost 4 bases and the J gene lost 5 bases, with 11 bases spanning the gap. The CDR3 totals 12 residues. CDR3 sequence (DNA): TGCAGCGTTGGGGGCGTGGTGGAGACCCAGTACTTC. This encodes CSVGGVVETQYF.

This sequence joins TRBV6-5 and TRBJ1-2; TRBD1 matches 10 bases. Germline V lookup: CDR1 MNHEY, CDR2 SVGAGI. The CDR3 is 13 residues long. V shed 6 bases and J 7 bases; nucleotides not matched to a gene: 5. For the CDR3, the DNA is TGTGCCAGCAGGCCCGGGACAGGGGCTGGCTACACCTTC. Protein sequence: CASRPGTGAGYTF.

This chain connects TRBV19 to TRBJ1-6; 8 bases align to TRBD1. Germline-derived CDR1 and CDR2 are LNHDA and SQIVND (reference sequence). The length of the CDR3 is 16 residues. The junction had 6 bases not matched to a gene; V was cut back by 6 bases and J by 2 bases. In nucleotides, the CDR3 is TGTGCCAGTAGCACGGACAGGGCCCCCTATAATTCACCCCTCCACTTT. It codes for CASSTDRAPYNSPLHF.

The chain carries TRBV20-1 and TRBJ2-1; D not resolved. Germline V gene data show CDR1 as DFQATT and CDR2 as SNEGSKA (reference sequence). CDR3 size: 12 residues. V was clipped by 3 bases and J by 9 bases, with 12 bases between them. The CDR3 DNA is TGCAGTGCTAGTGATCAGGTCGGTGAGCAGTTCTTC. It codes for CSASDQVGEQFF.

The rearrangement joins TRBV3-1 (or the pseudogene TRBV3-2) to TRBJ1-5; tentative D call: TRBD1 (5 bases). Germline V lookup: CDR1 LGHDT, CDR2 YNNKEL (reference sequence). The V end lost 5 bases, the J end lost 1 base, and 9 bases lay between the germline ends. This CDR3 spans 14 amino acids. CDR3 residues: CASSDRTSNQPQHF. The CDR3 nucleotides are TGTGCCAGCAGCGATCGGACAAGCAATCAGCCCCAGCATTTT.

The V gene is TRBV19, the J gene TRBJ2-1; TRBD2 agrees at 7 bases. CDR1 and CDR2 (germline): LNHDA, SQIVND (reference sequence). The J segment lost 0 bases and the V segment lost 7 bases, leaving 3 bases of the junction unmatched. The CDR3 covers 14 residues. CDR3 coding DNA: TGTGCCAGTATGGGCGGGAGCTCCTACAATGAGCAGTTCTTC. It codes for CASMGGSSYNEQFF.

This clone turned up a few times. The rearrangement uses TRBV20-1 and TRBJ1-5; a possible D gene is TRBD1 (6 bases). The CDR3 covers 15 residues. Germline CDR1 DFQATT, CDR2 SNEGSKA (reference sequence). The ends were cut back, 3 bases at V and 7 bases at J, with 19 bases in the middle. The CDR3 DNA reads TGCAGTGCTAGTTTTTATACGGGGGGCTGGCAGCCCCAGCATTTT. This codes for CSASFYTGGWQPQHF.

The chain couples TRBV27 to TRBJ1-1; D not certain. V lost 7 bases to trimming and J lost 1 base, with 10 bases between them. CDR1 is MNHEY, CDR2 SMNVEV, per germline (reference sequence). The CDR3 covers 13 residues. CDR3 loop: CASTLAGNTEAFF. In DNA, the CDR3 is TGTGCCAGCACCCTAGCAGGGAACACTGAAGCTTTCTTT.

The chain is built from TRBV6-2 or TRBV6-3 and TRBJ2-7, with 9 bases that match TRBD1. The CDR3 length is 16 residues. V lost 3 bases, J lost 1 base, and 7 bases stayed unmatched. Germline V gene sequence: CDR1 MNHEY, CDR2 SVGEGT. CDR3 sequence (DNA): TGTGCCAGCAGTTATGGTAACAGGGGGCTTTCCTACGAGCAGTACGTC. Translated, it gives CASSYGNRGLSYEQYV.

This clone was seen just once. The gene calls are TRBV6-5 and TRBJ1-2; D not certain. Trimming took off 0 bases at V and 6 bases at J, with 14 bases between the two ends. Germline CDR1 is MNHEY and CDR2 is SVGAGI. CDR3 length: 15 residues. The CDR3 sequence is CASSYSWEGGNGYTF. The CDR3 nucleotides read TGTGCCAGCAGTTACTCCTGGGAGGGTGGGAATGGCTACACCTTC.